This record looks at one T cell receptor beta chain sequence and its context. The entry originates in a study of Ad26.COV2.S vaccination and SARS-CoV-2 variants. In the study overall: Donor got 5x10^10 or 1x10^11 viral particles of Ad26.COV2.S.

The treatment denotes: some 19 received Ad26.COV2.S at low or high dose, single or two shots; 5 received placebo; per-sample allocation not given. Sample collection was performed on day 63 after the first vaccine or placebo injection. Recruitment in Boston yielded a donor of adult age, 18-55 years. Participants' vaccine, an Ad26 vector, delivered Wuhan-strain SARS-CoV-2 spike. Germline V gene data show CDR1 as MNHNY and CDR2 as SVGAGI (reference sequence). The V segment lost 1 base and the J segment 4 bases; nucleotides outside the gene matches: 3. The CDR3 extends over 15 amino acids. Here immunoSEQ multiplex PCR was the method, and the copy in TCRdb shows in-frame clones only, minus some. Of hundreds of thousands of clones detected, roughly 90% appear once; the ten largest clones hold about 12%.

The chain recombines TRBV6-6 with TRBJ1-1; 10 bases fit TRBD1. The source material was peripheral blood, sampled in a trial of Ad26.COV2.S vaccine versus placebo. The origin of this receptor is a person aged 18-60 years who received the Ad26.COV2.S COVID-19 vaccine or a placebo. CDR3 nucleotide sequence: TGTGCCAGCAGTTACTTGGACAGGGGGTCCACTGAAGCTTTCTTT. It codes for CASSYLDRGSTEAFF.